These T cell receptor beta chains were read from a single sample in a study of sequential checkpoint blockade in melanoma. The repertoire was sequenced with immunoSEQ multiplex PCR; TCRdb's copy has only in-frame clones and lacks some. The profile shows about 9,600 clones, approximately 25% of them singletons. Source: tumor tissue (inferred from file names), taken from a patient given nivolumab and ipilimumab in sequence. These receptors were collected from a human donor with melanoma. The conserved cysteine and the conserved F or W are not part of the CDR3 here. Each record gives: clone size, J gene, V gene, CDR3 protein. Some rows have no size entry. The others give once, few or many, or a class for an expanded clone.

medium-sized | TRBJ1-5 | TRBV11-3 | ASSLGGVRHQPQH
many | TRBJ2-4 | TRBV6-8 | ASSSHVGSIQY
many | TRBJ1-1 | TRBV9 | ASSVGGADTEAF
- | TRBJ2-2 | TRBV10-2 | ASSATGVNTGELF
- | TRBJ2-1 | TRBV18 | ASSPDRRSYNEQF
- | TRBJ2-3 | TRBV6-8 | ASSLDLTSTDTQY
- | TRBJ2-1 | TRBV6-8 | ASNPGTGRLAGEQF
many | TRBJ2-1 | TRBV4-1 | ASSGQGVGEQF
- | TRBJ1-5 | TRBV19 | ASSMNWGGGQPQH
- | TRBJ1-4 | TRBV6-4 | ASSEVWGSEKLF
- | TRBJ2-1 | TRBV6-8 | AIGPGGTDEQF
few | TRBJ1-2 | TRBV6-8 | ASSPGADYGYT
many | TRBJ2-7 | TRBV9 | ASSSFEGGEQY
many | TRBJ1-1 | TRBV11-3 | ASSREPQGNTEAF
once | TRBJ2-2 | TRBV12-5 | ASGLVHTDRLWTGELF
- | TRBJ2-7 | TRBV10-2 | ASSDLDINEQY
many | TRBJ2-1 | TRBV11-3 | ASSFPGQYNEQF
- | TRBJ1-2 | TRBV9 | ASSGLQGAGGYT
- | TRBJ1-6 | TRBV19 | ASSPRARDLLH
- | TRBJ2-3 | TRBV28 | ASSGRQRFTDTQY
- | TRBJ1-3 | TRBV28 | ASAYEGVRSGNTIY
- | TRBJ2-6 | TRBV18 | ASSPRGQGATGANVLT
few | TRBJ1-1 | TRBV5-1 | ASKPPGLGNLEAEAF
few | TRBJ2-1 | TRBV11-3 | ASSHGALSGRAYEQF
- | TRBJ2-7 | TRBV18 | ASSKTLAGRYEQY
- | TRBJ1-1 | TRBV12-5 | ASADTWGPVDTEAF
- | TRBJ1-2 | TRBV19 | ASSIFGATNYGYT
many | TRBJ1-6 | TRBV11-3 | ASSRRDRGNSPLH
medium-sized | TRBJ2-7 | TRBV11-3 | ASSLGPETLEQY
- | TRBJ2-7 | TRBV18 | ASSPPSGGSYEQY
- | TRBJ2-1 | TRBV1 | ASSLRQDEQF
few | TRBJ2-1 | TRBV11-3 | ASSSDYASYNEQF